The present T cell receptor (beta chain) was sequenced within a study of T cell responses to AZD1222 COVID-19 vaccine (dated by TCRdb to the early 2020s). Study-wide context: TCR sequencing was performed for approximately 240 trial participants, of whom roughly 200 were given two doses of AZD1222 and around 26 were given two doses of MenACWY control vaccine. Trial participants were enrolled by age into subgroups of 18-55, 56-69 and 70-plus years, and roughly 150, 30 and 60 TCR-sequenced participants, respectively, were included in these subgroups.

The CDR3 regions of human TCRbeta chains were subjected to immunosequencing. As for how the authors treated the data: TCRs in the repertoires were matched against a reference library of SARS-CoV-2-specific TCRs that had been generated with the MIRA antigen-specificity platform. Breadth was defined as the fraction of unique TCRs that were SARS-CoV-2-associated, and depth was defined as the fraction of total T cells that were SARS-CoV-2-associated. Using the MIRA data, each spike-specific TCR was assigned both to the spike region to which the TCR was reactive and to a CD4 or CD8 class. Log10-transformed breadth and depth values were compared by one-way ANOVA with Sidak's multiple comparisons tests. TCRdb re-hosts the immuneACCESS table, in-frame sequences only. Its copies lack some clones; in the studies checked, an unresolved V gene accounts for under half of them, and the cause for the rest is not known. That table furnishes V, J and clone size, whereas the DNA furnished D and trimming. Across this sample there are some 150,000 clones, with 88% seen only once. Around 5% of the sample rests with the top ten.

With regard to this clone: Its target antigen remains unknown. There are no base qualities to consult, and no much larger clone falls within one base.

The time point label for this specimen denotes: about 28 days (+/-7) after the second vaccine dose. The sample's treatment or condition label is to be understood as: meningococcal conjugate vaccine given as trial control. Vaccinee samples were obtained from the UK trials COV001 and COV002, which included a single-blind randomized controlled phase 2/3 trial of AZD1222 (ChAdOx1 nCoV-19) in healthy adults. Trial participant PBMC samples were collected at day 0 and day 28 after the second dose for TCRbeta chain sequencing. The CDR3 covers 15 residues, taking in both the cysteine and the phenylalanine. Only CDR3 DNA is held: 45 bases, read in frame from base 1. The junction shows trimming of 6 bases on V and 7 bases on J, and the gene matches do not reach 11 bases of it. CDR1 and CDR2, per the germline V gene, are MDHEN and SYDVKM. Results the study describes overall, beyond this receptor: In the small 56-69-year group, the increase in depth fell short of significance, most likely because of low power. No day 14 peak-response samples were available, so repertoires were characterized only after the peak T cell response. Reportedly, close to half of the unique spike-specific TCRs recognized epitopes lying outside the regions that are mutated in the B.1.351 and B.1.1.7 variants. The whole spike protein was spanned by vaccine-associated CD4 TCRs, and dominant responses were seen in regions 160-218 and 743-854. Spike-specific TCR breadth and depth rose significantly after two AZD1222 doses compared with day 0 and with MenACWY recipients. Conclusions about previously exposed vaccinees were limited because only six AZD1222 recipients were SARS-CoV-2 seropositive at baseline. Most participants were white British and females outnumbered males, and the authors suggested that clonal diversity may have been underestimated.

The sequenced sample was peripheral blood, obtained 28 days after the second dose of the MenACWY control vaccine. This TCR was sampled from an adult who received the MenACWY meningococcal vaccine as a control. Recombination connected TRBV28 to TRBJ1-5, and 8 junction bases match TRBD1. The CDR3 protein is CASSSPGTGSQPQHF. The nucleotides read TGTGCCAGCAGCTCCCCCGGGACAGGCTCCCAGCCCCAGCATTTT.